This T cell receptor beta chain was recorded in a study of blood T cell repertoires in COVID-19. Germline loops: CDR1 WSHSY, CDR2 SAAADI. The CDR3 is 18 amino acids. V trimming: 2 bases; J trimming: 1 base; junction bases outside the gene matches: 8. Sequencing used immunoSEQ multiplex PCR; TCRdb keeps in-frame clones, though not all of them. The table shows around 220,000 clones, with roughly 80% occurring only once. The chain employs TRBV10-2 and TRBJ2-3; 11 bases fit TRBD2. The TCR originated in a human donor in a cohort sampled during active COVID-19. Material: peripheral blood. For the CDR3, the DNA is TGCGCCAGCAGTGAGGAGGGTAGCGGGAGGGCCGGCACAGATACGCAGTATTTT. Protein product: CASSEEGSGRAGTDTQYF.